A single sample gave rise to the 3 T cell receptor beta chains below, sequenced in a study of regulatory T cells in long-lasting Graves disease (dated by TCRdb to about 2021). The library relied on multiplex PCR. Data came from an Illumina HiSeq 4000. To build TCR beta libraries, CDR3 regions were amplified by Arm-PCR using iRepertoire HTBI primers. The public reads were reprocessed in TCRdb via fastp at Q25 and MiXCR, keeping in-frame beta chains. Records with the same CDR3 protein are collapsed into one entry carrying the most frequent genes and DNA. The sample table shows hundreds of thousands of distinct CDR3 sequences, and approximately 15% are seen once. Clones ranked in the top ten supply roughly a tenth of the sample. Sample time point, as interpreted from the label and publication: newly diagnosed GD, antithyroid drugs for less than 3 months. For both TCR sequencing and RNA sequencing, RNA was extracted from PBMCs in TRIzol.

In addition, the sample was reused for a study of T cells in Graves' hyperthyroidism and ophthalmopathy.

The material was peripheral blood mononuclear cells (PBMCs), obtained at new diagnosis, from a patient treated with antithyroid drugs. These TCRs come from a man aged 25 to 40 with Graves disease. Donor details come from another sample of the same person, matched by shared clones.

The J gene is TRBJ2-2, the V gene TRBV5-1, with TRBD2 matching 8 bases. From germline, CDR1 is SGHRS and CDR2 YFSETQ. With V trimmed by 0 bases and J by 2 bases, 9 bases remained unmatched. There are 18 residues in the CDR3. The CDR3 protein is CASSLGLLREVNTGELFF. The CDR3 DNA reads TGCGCCAGCAGCTTGGGACTATTGCGGGAGGTAAACACCGGGGAGCTGTTTTTT.

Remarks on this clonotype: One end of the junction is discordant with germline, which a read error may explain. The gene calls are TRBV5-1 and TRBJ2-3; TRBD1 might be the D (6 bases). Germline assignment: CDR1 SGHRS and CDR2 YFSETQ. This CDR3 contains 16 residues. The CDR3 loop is CASSFRTIRGTDTQYF. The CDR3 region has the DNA TGTGCCAGCAGCTTTAGGACGATTAGGGGGACAGATACGCAGTATTTT.

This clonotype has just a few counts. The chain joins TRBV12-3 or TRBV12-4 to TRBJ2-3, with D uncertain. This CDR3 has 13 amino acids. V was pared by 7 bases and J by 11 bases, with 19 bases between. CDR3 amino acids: CASKGSLRNMQYF. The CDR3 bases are TGTGCCAGCAAGGGCAGTCTGAGGAATATGCAGTATTTT.